The sequence of this TCR beta chain was determined in a study of T cells in localized non-small cell lung cancer. Overall study results and limits: In adjacent lung, a median roughly 60 of the top 100 tumor clones were found. The tumor had only one region sequenced, so heterogeneity remains possible. Tumor trailed uninvolved adjacent lung in T cell clonality, which peaked there.

The method was immunoSEQ multiplex PCR; TCRdb's version includes in-frame clones alone and lacks a portion of them. The repertoire includes about 31,000 clones, approximately 94% of them detected once, and about 0.73% sits in the top ten. Comment on this clone: Antigen: not known.

The sequence was obtained from a woman between 40 and 69 years old with stage I lung adenocarcinoma. The sample in question was peripheral blood, obtained before any cancer treatment.

The CDR3: CSVLAGWDYNEQFF. The CDR3 nucleotides are TGCAGCGTGTTAGCAGGTTGGGATTACAATGAGCAGTTCTTC. V usage is TRBV29-1 and J usage is TRBJ2-1; D call uncertain. Germline CDR1 and CDR2: SQVTM and ANQGSEA. This CDR3 region has 14 residues. V dropped 6 bases and J dropped 4 bases, with 16 bases sitting between them.